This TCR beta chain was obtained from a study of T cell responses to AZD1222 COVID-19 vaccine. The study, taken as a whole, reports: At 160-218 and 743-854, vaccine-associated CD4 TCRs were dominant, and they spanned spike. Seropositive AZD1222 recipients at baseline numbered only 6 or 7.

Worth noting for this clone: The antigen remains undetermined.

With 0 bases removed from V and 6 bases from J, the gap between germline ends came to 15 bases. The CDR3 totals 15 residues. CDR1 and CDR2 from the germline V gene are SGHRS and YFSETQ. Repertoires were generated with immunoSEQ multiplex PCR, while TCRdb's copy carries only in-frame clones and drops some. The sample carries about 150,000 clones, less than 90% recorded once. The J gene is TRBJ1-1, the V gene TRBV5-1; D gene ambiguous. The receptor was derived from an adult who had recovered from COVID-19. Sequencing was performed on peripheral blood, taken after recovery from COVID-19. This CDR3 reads CASSLVTTAGAEAFF. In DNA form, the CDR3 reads TGCGCCAGCAGCTTGGTCACGACCGCGGGCGCTGAAGCTTTCTTT.